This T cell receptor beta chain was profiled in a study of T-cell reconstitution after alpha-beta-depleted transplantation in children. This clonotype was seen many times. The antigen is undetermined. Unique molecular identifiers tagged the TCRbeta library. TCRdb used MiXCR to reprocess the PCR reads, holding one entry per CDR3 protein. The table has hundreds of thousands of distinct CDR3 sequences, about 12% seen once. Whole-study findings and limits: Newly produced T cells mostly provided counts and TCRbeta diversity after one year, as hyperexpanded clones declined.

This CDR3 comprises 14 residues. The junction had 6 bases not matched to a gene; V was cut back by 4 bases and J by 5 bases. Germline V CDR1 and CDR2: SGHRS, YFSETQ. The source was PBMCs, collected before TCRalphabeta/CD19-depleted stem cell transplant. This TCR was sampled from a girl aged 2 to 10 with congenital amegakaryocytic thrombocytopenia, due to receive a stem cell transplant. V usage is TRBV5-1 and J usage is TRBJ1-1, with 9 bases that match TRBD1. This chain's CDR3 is CASSTTGTGTEAFF. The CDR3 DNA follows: TGCGCCAGCAGCACCACCGGGACAGGGACTGAAGCTTTCTTT.